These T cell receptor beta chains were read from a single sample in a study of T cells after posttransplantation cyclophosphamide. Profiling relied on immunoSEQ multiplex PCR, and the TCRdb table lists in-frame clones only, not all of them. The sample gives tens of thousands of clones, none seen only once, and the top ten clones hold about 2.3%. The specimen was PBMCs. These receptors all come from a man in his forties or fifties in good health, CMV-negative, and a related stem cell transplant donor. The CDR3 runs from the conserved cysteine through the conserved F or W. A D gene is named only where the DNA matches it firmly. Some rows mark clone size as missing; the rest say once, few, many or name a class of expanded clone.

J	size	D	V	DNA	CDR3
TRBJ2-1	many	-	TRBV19	TGTGCCAGTAGAAACAGCGGAACCTACAATGAGCAGTTCTTC	CASRNSGTYNEQFF
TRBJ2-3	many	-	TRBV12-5	TGTGCTAGTGGTTTCGGCGGTGATAGTACGCAGTATTTT	CASGFGGDSTQYF
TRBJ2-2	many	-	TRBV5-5	TGTGCCAGCAGCTTGGGGGGCGCCGGCACCGGGGAGCTGTTTTTT	CASSLGGAGTGELFF
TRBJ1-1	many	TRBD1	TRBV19	TGTGCCAGTCGGGACAGACCTAACACTGAAGCTTTCTTT	CASRDRPNTEAFF
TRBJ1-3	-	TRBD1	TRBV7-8	TGTGCCAGCAGCTCGATGACAGGGATCGGAATCACCATATATTTT	CASSSMTGIGITIYF
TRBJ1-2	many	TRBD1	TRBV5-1	TGCGCCAGCAGCCCATTGCGGGACAGGGGGCATGGCTACACCTTC	CASSPLRDRGHGYTF
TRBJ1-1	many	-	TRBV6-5	TGTGCCAGCAGCGGGGGGAACACTGAAGCTTTCTTT	CASSGGNTEAFF
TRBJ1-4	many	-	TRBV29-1	TGCAGCGTTGCACGGGCAACTAATGAAAAACTGTTTTTT	CSVARATNEKLFF
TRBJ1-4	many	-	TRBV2	TGTGCCAGCAGTGGGGAGCCGAGCGGGAAACTGTTTTTT	CASSGEPSGKLFF
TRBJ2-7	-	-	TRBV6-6	TGTGCCAGCAGTTACGGGCAGGGGACCTCCTACGAGCAGTACTTC	CASSYGQGTSYEQYF
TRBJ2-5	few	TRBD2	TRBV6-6	TGTGCCAGCAGCCGACTAGCGGGGAAGGAAGAGACCCAGTACTTC	CASSRLAGKEETQYF
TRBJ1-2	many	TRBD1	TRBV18	TGTGCCAGCTCAAGGACAGGGAATGGCTACACCTTC	CASSRTGNGYTF
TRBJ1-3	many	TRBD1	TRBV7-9	TGTGCCAGCAGCTTTTCCGGGACAGGGTTATACACCATATATTTT	CASSFSGTGLYTIYF
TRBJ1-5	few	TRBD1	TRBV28	TGTGCCAGCGACGGGGCAGGGGGCGTGTTTGGTCAGCCCCAGCATTTT	CASDGAGGVFGQPQHF
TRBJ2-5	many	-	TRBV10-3	TGTGCCATCAGTGAGCGACTAGACGGGACCCAGTACTTC	CAISERLDGTQYF
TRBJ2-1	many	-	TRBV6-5	TGTGCCAGTCGTCGGAGTTGGAACAATGAGCAGTTCTTC	CASRRSWNNEQFF
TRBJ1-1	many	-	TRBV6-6	TGTGCCAGCAGTTACCTGAGTACTGAAGCTTTCTTT	CASSYLSTEAFF
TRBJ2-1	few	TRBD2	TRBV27	TGTGCCAGCAGTCCGACTAGCGGGGTGGAGATATCGACGTACAATGAGCAGTTCTTC	CASSPTSGVEISTYNEQFF
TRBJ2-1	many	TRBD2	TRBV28	TGTGCCATCCTTATGGGACTAGCGGGAGACAATGAGCAGTTCTTC	CAILMGLAGDNEQFF
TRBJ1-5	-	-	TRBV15	TGTGCCACCAGCAGTGGGGGGACCAATCAGCCCCAGCATTTT	CATSSGGTNQPQHF
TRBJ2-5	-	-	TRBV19	TGTGCCAGCACAGTAACAGGGAAGGGAGAGACCCAGTACTTC	CASTVTGKGETQYF